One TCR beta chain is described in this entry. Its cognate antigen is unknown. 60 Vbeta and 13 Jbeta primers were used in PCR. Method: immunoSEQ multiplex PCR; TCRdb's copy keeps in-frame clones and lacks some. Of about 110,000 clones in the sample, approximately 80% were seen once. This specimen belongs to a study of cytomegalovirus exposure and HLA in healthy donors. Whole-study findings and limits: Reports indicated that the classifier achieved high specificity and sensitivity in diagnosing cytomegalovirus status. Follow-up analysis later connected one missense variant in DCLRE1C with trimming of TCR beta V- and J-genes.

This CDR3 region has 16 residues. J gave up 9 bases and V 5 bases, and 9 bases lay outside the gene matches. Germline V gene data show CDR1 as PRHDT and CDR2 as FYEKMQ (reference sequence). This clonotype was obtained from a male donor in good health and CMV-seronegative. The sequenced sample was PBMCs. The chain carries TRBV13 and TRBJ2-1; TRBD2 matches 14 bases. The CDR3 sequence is CASSQITGLAGVEQFF. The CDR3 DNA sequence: TGTGCCAGCAGCCAGATAACGGGACTAGCGGGAGTTGAGCAGTTCTTC.